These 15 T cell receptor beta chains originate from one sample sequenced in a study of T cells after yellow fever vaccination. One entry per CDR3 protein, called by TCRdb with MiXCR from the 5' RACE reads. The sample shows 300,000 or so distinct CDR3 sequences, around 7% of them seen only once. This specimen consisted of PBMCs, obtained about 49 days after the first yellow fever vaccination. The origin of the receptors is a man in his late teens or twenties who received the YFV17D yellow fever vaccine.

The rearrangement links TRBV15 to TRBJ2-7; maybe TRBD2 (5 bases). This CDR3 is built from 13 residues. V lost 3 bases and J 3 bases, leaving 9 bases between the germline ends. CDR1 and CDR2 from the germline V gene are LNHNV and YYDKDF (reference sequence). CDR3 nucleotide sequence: TGTGCCACCAGCAGGGACGGGATCTACGAGCAGTACGTC. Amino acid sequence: CATSRDGIYEQYV.

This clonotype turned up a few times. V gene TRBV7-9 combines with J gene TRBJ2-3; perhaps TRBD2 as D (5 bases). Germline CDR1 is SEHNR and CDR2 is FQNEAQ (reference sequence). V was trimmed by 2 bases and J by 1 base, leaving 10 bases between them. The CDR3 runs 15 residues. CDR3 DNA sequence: TGTGCCAGCAGCTTACTGGTCGGGGGCACAGATACGCAGTATTTT. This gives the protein CASSLLVGGTDTQYF. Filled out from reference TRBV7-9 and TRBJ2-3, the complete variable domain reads DTGVSQNPRHKITKRGQNVTFRCDPISEHNRLYWYRQTLGQGPEFLTYFQNEAQLEKSRLLSDRFSAERPKGSFSTLEIQRTEQGDSAMYLCASSLLVGGTDTQYFGPGTRLTVL.

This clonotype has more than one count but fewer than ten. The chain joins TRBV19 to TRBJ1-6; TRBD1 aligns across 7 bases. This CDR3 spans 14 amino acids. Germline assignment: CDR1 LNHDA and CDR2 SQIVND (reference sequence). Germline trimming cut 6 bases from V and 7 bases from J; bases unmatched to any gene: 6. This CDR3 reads CASRAEQGNSPLHF. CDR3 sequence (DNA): TGTGCCAGTAGAGCAGAACAGGGGAATTCACCCCTCCACTTT.

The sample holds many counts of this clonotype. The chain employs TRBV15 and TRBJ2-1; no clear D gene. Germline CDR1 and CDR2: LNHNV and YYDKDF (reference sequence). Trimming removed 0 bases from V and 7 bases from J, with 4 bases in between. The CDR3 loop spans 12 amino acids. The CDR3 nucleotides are TGTGCCACCAGCAGAGATAGAAATGAGCAGTTCTTC. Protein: CATSRDRNEQFF.

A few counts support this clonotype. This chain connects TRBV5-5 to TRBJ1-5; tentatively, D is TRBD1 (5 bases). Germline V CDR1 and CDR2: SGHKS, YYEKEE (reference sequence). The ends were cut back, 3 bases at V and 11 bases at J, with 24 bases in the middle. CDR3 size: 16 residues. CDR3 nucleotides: TGTGCCAGCAGCTCCGGACGGGAGAATCTGGGGGTGGCCCAGCATTTT. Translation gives CASSSGRENLGVAQHF.

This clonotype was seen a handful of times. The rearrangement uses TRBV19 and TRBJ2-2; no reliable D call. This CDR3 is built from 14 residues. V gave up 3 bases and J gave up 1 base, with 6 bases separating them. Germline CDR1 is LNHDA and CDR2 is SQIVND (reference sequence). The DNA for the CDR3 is TGTGCCAGTAGTATTTTGGAGAACACCGGGGAGCTGTTTTTT. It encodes CASSILENTGELFF.

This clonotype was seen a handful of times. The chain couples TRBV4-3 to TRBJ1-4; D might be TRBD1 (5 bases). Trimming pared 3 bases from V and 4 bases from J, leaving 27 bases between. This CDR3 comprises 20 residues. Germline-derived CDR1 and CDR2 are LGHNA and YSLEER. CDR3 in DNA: TGCGCCAGCAGCCAGAATTACGGTTCCGGGGGAGCGGCCTTTAATGAAAAACTGTTTTTT. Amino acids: CASSQNYGSGGAAFNEKLFF.

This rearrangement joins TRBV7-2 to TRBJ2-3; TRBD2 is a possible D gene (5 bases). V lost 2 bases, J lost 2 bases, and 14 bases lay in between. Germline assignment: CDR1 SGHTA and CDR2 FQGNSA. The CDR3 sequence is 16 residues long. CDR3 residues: CASSLKASLITDTQYF. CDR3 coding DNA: TGTGCCAGCAGCTTAAAGGCTAGCCTCATCACAGATACGCAGTATTTT.

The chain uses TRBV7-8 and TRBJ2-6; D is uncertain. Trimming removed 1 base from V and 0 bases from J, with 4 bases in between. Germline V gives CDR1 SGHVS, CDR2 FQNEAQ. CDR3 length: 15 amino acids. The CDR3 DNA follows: TGTGCCAGCAGCTTAGGCCACTCTGGGGCCAACGTCCTGACTTTC. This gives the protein CASSLGHSGANVLTF.

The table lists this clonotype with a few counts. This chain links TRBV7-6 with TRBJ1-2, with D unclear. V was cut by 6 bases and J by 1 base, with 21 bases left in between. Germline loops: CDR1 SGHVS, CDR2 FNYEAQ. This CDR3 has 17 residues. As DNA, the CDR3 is TGTGCCAGCAGGCCCCCGCCTAAAACCGGGATTAACTATGGCTACACCTTC. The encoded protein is CASRPPPKTGINYGYTF.

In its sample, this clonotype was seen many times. CDR3 protein: CASSPTHYNEQFF. The CDR3 nucleotides read TGTGCCAGCAGCCCAACCCACTACAATGAGCAGTTCTTC. This sequence joins TRBV7-9 and TRBJ2-1; D call uncertain. The CDR3 extends over 13 amino acids. Germline lookup yields CDR1 SEHNR and CDR2 FQNEAQ (reference sequence). The ends were cut back, 5 bases at V and 3 bases at J, with 8 bases in the middle.

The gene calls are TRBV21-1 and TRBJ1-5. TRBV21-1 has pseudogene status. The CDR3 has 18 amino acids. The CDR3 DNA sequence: TGTGCCAGCAGCAAAGCGCAGGGAGTAGTCGGGGGAAATCAGCCCCAGCATTTT. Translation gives CASSKAQGVVGGNQPQHF.

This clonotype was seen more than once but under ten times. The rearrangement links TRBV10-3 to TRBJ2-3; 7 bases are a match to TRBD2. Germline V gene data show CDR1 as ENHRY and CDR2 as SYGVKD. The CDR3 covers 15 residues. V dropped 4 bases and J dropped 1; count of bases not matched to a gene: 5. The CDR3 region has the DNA TGTGCCATCAGTGTCGGGGGGTCTGGCACAGATACGCAGTATTTT. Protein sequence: CAISVGGSGTDTQYF.

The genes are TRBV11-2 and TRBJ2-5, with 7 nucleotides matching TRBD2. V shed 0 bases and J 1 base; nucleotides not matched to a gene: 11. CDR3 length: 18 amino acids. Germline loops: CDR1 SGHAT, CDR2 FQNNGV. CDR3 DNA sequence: TGTGCCAGCAGCTTAGATCGGAGACTAGCCCCCGTCCAAGAGACCCAGTACTTC. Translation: CASSLDRRLAPVQETQYF.

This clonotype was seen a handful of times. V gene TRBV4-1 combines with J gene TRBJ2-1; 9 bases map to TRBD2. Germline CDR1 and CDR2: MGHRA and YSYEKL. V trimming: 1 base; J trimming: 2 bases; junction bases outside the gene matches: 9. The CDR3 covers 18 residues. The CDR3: CASSQGPELAGTYNEQFF. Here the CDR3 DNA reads TGCGCCAGCAGCCAAGGCCCCGAGCTAGCGGGGACCTACAATGAGCAGTTCTTC.